Following are 13 T cell receptor beta chains from one sample sequenced in a study of shared clonotypes between healthy human individuals. Clones were read by immunoSEQ multiplex PCR, and TCRdb kept only the in-frame ones, dropping some. The sample contains about 960,000 clones, 70% to 85% of which appear only once. Sequencing used memory CD4+ T cells sorted from blood. Subset denoted: CD45RA-negative fraction. The receptors here all came from a man between 18 and 29 years old in good health.

The CDR3 coding sequence is TGTGCCAGCAAGGGACAGGGGGTCGGGAGTCAGCCCCAGCATTTT. Its translation is CASKGQGVGSQPQHF. This chain connects TRBV6-1 to TRBJ1-5; 11 positions agree with TRBD1. Unmatched junction bases numbered 8, after V lost 7 bases and J lost 6 bases. The CDR3 contains 15 residues. Germline CDR1 MNHNS, CDR2 SASEGT.

The V call is TRBV6-5, the J call TRBJ1-3; a possible D gene is TRBD1 (6 bases). The CDR3 consists of 15 residues. V shed 6 bases and J shed 0 bases, with 12 bases lying between them. CDR1 and CDR2 (germline): MNHEY, SVGAGI. The CDR3 bases are TGTGCCAGCAGGGGGGGGACAAGCTCTGGAAACACCATATATTTT. This encodes CASRGGTSSGNTIYF.

V is TRBV13 and J is TRBJ2-7; 11 bases agree with TRBD1. CDR1 and CDR2 from the germline V gene are PRHDT and FYEKMQ (reference sequence). The CDR3 extends over 15 amino acids. V trimming: 2 bases; J trimming: 2 bases; junction bases outside the gene matches: 2. The CDR3 sequence is CASSLKGQGAYEQYF. The CDR3 DNA sequence: TGTGCCAGCAGCTTAAAGGGACAGGGGGCCTACGAGCAGTACTTC.

The rearrangement uses TRBV7-9 and TRBJ1-2; weak D call: TRBD1 (6 bases). CDR1 and CDR2 from the germline V gene are SEHNR and FQNEAQ (reference sequence). With 2 bases removed from V and 4 bases from J, the gap between germline ends came to 11 bases. This CDR3 comprises 14 residues. DNA of the CDR3: TGTGCCAGCAGCTTAAGGGGGGAAGCCTATGGCTACACCTTC. It yields the protein CASSLRGEAYGYTF.

The chain carries TRBV6-1 and TRBJ2-7; 10 bases fit TRBD2. The CDR3 contains 14 residues. Germline-derived CDR1 and CDR2 are MNHNS and SASEGT. Trimming cost V 4 bases and J 2 bases; bases outside gene matches: 2. The CDR3 reads CASSVSGRPYEQYF. The CDR3 nucleotides read TGTGCCAGCAGTGTTAGCGGGAGGCCCTACGAGCAGTACTTC.

The count of this clone is one. V gene TRBV11-2 combines with J gene TRBJ2-3; TRBD2 aligns across 8 bases. The CDR3 has 18 residues. The V gene end was trimmed by 3 bases and the J gene end by 2 bases; junction bases not matched to a gene: 13. Germline V lookup: CDR1 SGHAT, CDR2 FQNNGV. CDR3 residues: CASSLKREASGYTDTQYF. DNA of the CDR3: TGTGCCAGCAGCTTGAAGAGAGAGGCTAGCGGGTACACAGATACGCAGTATTTT.

V gene TRBV5-1 combines with J gene TRBJ2-7; possible D gene TRBD2, 6 bases. Germline V lookup: CDR1 SGHRS, CDR2 YFSETQ. V lost 4 bases and J 3 bases, leaving 17 bases between the germline ends. This CDR3 comprises 15 residues. DNA for the CDR3: TGCGCCAGCAGCCCTGGGACTTCCCCTGGCTACGAGCAGTACTTC. Protein sequence: CASSPGTSPGYEQYF.

The V and J genes are TRBV5-1 and TRBJ2-1; the match to TRBD1 covers 9 bases. The CDR3 consists of 16 residues. With 0 bases clipped from V and 7 bases from J, the junction kept 8 bases outside the gene matches. Germline CDR1 reads SGHRS; CDR2 reads YFSETQ. DNA for the CDR3: TGCGCCAGCAGCTTGGCTTCCGGGACAGGGTTGAATGAGCAGTTCTTC. It yields the protein CASSLASGTGLNEQFF.

The chain uses TRBV30 and TRBJ1-5; the D gene is possibly TRBD1 (5 bases). V was trimmed by 3 bases and J by 6 bases, leaving 15 bases between them. Germline V gives CDR1 GTSNPN, CDR2 SVGIG (reference sequence). CDR3 length equals 14 residues. CDR3 in DNA: TGTGCCTGGAGGGCTCAGGGATTAGCTCAGCCCCAGCATTTT. It translates to CAWRAQGLAQPQHF.

The CDR3 DNA sequence: TGTGCCAGCAGCCCGAGGACTAGCGGGAGGCAAGAGACCCAGTACTTC. Its protein product is CASSPRTSGRQETQYF. V and J are TRBV5-4 and TRBJ2-5, with TRBD2 matching 14 bases. J was trimmed by 2 bases and V by 4 bases; bases with no gene match: 4. The germline CDR1 and CDR2 sequences are SGHNT and YYREEE (reference sequence). The CDR3 extends over 16 amino acids.

The chain couples TRBV7-9 to TRBJ1-3, with 7 bases matching TRBD1. The CDR3 sequence is 18 residues long. Germline CDR1 reads SEHNR; CDR2 reads FQNEAQ (reference sequence). With 5 bases clipped from V and 0 bases from J, the junction kept 13 bases outside the gene matches. The CDR3 reads CASSRSGQTGSSGNTIYF. CDR3 bases: TGTGCCAGCAGCCGATCCGGGCAGACAGGGAGCTCTGGAAACACCATATATTTT.

A few counts support this clone. The rearrangement links TRBV10-3 to TRBJ1-5, with D unresolved. Trimming left V 10 bases short and J 0 bases short, with 22 bases between. The V gene's germline CDR1 is ENHRY and CDR2 SYGVKD. This CDR3 is built from 17 residues. CDR3 loop: CATSTSGSGNSNQPQHF. In DNA form, the CDR3 reads TGTGCCACCTCAACGTCGGGTTCGGGTAATAGCAATCAGCCCCAGCATTTT.

V gene TRBV28 combines with J gene TRBJ1-4, with D uncertain. The CDR3 is 16 residues long. Trimming stripped 5 bases from V and 0 bases from J, with 13 bases between. Per the germline V gene, CDR1 is MDHEN and CDR2 is SYDVKM. The CDR3 is CASSLPLGPTNEKLFF. As DNA, the CDR3 is TGTGCCAGCAGTCTGCCTTTGGGCCCAACTAATGAAAAACTGTTTTTT. Complete variable domain (other parts from reference TRBV28 and TRBJ1-4): DVKVTQSSRYLVKRTGEKVFLECVQDMDHENMFWYRQDPGLGLRLIYFSYDVKMKEKGDIPEGYSVSREKKERFSLILESASTNQTSMYLCASSLPLGPTNEKLFFGSGTQLSVL.